This TCR beta chain was recorded in a study of blood T cells in healthy people across ages. All donors came from Russia, were Caucasian and healthy, and spanned ages 6 to 90. Total RNA, at least 5.5 micrograms per sample, came from PBMCs. About this clonotype itself: Its specificity is not known.

A second PCR, run for about 6 to 11 cycles, used a sample-barcoded 5' primer plus a J-beta primer mix. Every cDNA was tagged by a template-switch adaptor with 12 random nucleotides. One entry per CDR3 protein, called by TCRdb with MiXCR from the 5' RACE reads. Here the sample spans 1 million or so distinct CDR3 sequences, 40% to 55% being singletons. The CDR3 loop spans 14 amino acids. The V and J ends lost 6 bases and 6 bases respectively, with 16 bases between them. Study conclusions and caveats: Not knowing donor CMV status may have confounded expanded clonotype changes.

The sequenced material came from blood. V and J are TRBV12-3 or TRBV12-4 and TRBJ2-3; possible D gene TRBD2, 5 bases. The origin of this receptor is a woman between 55 and 75 years old in good health. CDR3 DNA: TGTGCCAGCAGATCCTCGGGGAGCAGGGATACGCAGTATTTT. Its translation is CASRSSGSRDTQYF.